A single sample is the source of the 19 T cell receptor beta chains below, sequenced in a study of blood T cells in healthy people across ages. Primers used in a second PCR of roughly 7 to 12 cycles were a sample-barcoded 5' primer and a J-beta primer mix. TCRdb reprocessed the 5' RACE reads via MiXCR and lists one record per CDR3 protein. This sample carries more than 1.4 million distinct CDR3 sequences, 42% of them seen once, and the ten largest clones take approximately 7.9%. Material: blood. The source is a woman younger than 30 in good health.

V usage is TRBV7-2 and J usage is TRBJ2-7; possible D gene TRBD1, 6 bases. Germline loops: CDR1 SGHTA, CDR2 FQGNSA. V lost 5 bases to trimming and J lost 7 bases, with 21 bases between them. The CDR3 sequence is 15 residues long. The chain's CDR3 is CASSGQSTFDNEQYF. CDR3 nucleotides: TGTGCCAGCAGCGGACAGTCCACTTTCGACAATGAGCAGTACTTC.

CDR3 region: CASSHLVSYEQYF. The DNA of the CDR3 is TGTGCCAGCAGCCATTTGGTTTCATACGAGCAGTACTTC. The chain combines TRBV7-9 with TRBJ2-7; D is ambiguous. Germline V lookup: CDR1 SEHNR, CDR2 FQNEAQ (reference sequence). The CDR3 is 13 residues long. V dropped 5 bases and J dropped 4 bases, with 12 bases sitting between them.

This CDR3 is CASSEGESNTEAFF. In DNA, the CDR3 is TGTGCCAGCAGTGAAGGGGAGTCGAACACTGAAGCTTTCTTT. This chain joins TRBV6-1 and TRBJ1-1; no definite D call. Trimming removed 1 base at V and 1 base at J, with 7 bases between. Germline lookup yields CDR1 MNHNS and CDR2 SASEGT. This CDR3 contains 14 residues.

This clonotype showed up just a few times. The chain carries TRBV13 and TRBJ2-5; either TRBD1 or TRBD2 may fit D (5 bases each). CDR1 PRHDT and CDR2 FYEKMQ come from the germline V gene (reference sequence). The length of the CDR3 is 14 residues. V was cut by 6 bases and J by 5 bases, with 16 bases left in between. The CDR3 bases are TGTGCCAGCAGACTGGGACCCCTAGGGGAGACCCAGTACTTC. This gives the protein CASRLGPLGETQYF.

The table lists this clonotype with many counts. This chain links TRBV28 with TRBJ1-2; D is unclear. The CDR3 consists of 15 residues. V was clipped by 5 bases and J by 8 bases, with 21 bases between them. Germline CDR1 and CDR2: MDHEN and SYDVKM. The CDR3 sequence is CASSGSGMGWVGYTF. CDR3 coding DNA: TGTGCCAGCAGTGGTTCCGGGATGGGATGGGTCGGCTACACCTTC.

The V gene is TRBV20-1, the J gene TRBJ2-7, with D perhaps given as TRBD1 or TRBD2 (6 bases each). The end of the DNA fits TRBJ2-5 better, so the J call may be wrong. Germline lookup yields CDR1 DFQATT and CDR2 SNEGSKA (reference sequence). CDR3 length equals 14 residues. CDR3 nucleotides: TGCAGTCCCAGAGGGGGGAGGACCCCAGAGACCCAGTACTTC. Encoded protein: CSPRGGRTPETQYF.

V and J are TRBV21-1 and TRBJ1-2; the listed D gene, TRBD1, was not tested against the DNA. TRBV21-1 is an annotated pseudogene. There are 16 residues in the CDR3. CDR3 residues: CASNKGDRIVNYGYTF. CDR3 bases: TGTGCCAGCAACAAGGGTGACAGAATTGTCAACTATGGCTACACCTTC.

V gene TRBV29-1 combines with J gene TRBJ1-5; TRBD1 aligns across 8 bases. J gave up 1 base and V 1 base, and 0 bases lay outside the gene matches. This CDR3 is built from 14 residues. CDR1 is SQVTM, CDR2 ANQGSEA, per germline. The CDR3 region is CSVEAGGSNQPQHF. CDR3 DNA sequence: TGCAGCGTTGAAGCAGGGGGCAGCAATCAGCCCCAGCATTTT. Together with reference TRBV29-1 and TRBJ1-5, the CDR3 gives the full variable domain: SAVISQKPSRDICQRGTSLTIQCQVDSQVTMMFWYRQQPGQSLTLIATANQGSEATYESGFVIDKFPISRPNLTFSTLTVSNMSPEDSSIYLCSVEAGGSNQPQHFGDGTRLSIL.

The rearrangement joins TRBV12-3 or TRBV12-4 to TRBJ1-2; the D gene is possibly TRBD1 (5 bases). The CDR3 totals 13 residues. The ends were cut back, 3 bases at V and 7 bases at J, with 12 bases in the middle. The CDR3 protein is CASSLTARSGYTF. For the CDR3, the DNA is TGTGCCAGCAGTTTGACAGCCCGCTCTGGCTACACCTTC.

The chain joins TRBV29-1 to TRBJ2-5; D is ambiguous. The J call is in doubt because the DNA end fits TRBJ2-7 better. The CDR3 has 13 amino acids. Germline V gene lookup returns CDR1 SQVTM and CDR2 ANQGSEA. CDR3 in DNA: TGCAGCGTCGCCCCCGGGTCCGGGTACGAGCAGTACTTC. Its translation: CSVAPGSGYEQYF.

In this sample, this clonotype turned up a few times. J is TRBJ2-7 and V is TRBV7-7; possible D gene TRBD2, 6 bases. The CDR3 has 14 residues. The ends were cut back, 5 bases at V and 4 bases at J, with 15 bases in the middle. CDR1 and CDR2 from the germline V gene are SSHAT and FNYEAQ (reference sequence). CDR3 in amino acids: CASSPGLKKYEQYF. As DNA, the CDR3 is TGTGCCAGCAGCCCGGGACTTAAAAAATACGAGCAGTACTTC.

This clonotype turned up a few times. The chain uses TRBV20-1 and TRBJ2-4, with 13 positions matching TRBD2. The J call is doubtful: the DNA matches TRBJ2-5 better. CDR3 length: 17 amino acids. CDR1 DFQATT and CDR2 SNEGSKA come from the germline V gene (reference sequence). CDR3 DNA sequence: TGCAGTGCTAGAGATAGTAGGACTAGCGGGAGTGGGGAGACCCAGTACTTC. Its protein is CSARDSRTSGSGETQYF.

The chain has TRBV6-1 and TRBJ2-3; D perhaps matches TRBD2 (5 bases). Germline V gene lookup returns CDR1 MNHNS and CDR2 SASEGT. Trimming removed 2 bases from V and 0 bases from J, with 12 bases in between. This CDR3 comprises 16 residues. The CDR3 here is CASSELGGSSTDTQYF. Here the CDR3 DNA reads TGTGCCAGCAGTGAACTGGGCGGGTCTAGCACAGATACGCAGTATTTT.

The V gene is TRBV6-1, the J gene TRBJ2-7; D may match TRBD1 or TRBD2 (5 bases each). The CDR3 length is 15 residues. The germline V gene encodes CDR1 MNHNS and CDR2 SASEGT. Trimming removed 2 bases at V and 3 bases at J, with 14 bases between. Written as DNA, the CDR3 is TGTGCCAGCAGTGAAAGTGGGACGGGCCGCTACGAGCAGTACTTC. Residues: CASSESGTGRYEQYF.

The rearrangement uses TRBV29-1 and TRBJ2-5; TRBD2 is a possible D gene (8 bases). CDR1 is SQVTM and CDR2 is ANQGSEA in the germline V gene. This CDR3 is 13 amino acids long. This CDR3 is CTGGDRHDSEQYF. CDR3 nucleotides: TGCACCGGGGGGGACAGACACGACAGTGAGCAGTACTTC.

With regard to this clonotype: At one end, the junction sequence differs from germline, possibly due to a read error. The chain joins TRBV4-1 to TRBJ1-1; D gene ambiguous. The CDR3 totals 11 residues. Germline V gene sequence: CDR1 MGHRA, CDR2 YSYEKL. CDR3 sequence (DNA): TGCGCCAGCAGCGATGGGCTGGAAGTTTTCTTT. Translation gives CASSDGLEVFF.

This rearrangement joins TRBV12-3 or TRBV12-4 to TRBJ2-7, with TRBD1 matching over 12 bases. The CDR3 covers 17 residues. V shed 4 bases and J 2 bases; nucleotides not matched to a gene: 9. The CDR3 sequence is CASSSGPGTGGTYEQYF. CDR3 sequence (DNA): TGTGCCAGCAGTTCCGGACCCGGGACAGGGGGCACCTACGAGCAGTACTTC.

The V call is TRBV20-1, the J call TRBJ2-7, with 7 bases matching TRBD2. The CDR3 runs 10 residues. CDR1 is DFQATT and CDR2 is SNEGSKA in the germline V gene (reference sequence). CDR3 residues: CGGGSYEQYF. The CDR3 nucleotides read TGCGGGGGGGGAAGCTACGAGCAGTACTTC.

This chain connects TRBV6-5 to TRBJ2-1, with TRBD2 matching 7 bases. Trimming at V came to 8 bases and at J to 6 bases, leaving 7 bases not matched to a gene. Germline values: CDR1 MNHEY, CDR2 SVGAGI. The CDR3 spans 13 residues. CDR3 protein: CASRWASGNEQFF. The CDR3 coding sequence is TGTGCCAGCCGTTGGGCTAGCGGCAATGAGCAGTTCTTC.